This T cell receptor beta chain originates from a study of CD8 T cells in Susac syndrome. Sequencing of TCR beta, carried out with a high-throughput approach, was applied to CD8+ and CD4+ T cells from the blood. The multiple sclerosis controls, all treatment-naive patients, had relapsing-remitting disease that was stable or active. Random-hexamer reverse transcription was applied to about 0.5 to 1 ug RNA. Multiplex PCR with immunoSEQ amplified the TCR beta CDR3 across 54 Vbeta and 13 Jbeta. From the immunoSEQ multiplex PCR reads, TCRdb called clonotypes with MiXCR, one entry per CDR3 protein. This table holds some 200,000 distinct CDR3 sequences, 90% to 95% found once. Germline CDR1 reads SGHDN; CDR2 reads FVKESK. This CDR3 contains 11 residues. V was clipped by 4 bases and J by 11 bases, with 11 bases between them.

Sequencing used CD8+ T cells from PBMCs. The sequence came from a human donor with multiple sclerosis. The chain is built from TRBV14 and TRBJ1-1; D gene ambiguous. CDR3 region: CASSPLGVAFF. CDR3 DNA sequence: TGTGCCAGCAGCCCCCTTGGGGTTGCTTTCTTT. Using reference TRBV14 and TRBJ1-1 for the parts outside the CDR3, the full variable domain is EAGVTQFPSHSVIEKGQTVTLRCDPISGHDNLYWYRRVMGKEIKFLLHFVKESKQDESGMPNNRFLAERTGGTYSTLKVQPAELEDSGVYFCASSPLGVAFFGQGTRLTVV.